The sequence of this TCR beta chain was determined in a study of blood T cell repertoires in COVID-19. This CDR3 contains 14 residues. Trimming took 6 bases from V and 7 from J, leaving 16 bases between them. The germline V gene has CDR1 MDHEN and CDR2 SYDVKM. The authors' processing: By means of reference gene primer amplification, nucleated cell counts were estimated. Profiling relied on immunoSEQ multiplex PCR, and the TCRdb table lists in-frame clones only, not all of them. V and J calls and clone size are as listed in that table; D and trimming were resolved from the DNA. The sample includes about 240,000 clones, about four fifths of them seen just once. Seattle's cohort entered during active infection and was followed longitudinally.

The sequence came from a woman older than 75 with COVID-19, enrolled during active disease. Sequenced: peripheral blood. V is TRBV28 and J is TRBJ1-5; the D gene is possibly TRBD1 (5 bases). The CDR3 here is CASSPYAGSQPQHF. The DNA of the CDR3 is TGTGCCAGCAGCCCCTACGCAGGGTCCCAGCCCCAGCATTTT. The complete variable domain, with remaining parts taken from reference TRBV28 and TRBJ1-5, reads DVKVTQSSRYLVKRTGEKVFLECVQDMDHENMFWYRQDPGLGLRLIYFSYDVKMKEKGDIPEGYSVSREKKERFSLILESASTNQTSMYLCASSPYAGSQPQHFGDGTRLSIL.